The 14 T cell receptor beta chains listed next were all sequenced from one sample in a study. In TCRdb, the RT-PCR reads were re-called with MiXCR into one record per CDR3 protein. The data show more than 550,000 distinct CDR3 sequences, 14% seen once. Sequenced material: memory CD4+ T cells from blood. The source is a female donor in good health, serving as a healthy control.

This chain links TRBV7-2 with TRBJ2-1; no clear D gene. There are 12 residues in the CDR3. Per germline, CDR1 SGHTA and CDR2 FQGNSA. V was pared by 3 bases and J by 10 bases, with 10 bases between. CDR3 loop: CASSFLSREQFF. CDR3 nucleotide sequence: TGTGCCAGCAGCTTCCTCTCGCGAGAGCAGTTCTTC.

This clonotype occurred many times. V and J are TRBV20-1 and TRBJ2-5, with no clear D. Germline values: CDR1 DFQATT, CDR2 SNEGSKA (reference sequence). Trimming took 0 bases from V and 9 from J, leaving 5 bases between them. The CDR3 covers 10 residues. The CDR3 DNA reads as TGCAGTGCTAGAGATCAGGCCCAGTACTTC. Protein product: CSARDQAQYF.

This rearrangement joins TRBV7-3 to TRBJ2-1; tentatively, D is TRBD1 (6 bases). The CDR3 is 13 amino acids. Germline V CDR1 and CDR2: SGHTA, FQGTGA. Trimming stripped 1 base from V and 12 bases from J, with 13 bases between. The CDR3 bases are TGTGCCAGCAGCTTAAATTCAGAGACAGGGCAGTTCTTC. Its translation is CASSLNSETGQFF.

This clonotype was seen at least ten times. The rearrangement uses TRBV20-1 and TRBJ2-5, with 9 bases identical to TRBD2. V shed 0 bases, J shed 2 bases, and the junction held 4 bases outside the gene matches. This CDR3 is 15 amino acids long. Germline CDR1 is DFQATT and CDR2 is SNEGSKA (reference sequence). CDR3 nucleotides: TGCAGTGCTAGAGATTTGACTAGCGGACAAGAGACCCAGTACTTC. Translating gives CSARDLTSGQETQYF.

This clonotype was detected many times. The V and J genes are TRBV29-1 and TRBJ1-1; TRBD1 agrees at 7 bases. V lost 3 bases to trimming and J lost 2 bases; unmatched junction nucleotides: 3. Germline loops: CDR1 SQVTM, CDR2 ANQGSEA. CDR3 length: 13 residues. The CDR3 sequence is CSVDRGANTEAFF. For the CDR3, the DNA is TGCAGCGTTGACAGGGGGGCAAACACTGAAGCTTTCTTT.

The genes are TRBV20-1 and TRBJ2-3; possible D gene TRBD1, 5 bases. V gave up 3 bases and J gave up 1 base, with 11 bases separating them. Germline V gene lookup returns CDR1 DFQATT and CDR2 SNEGSKA (reference sequence). This CDR3 contains 14 residues. The CDR3 coding sequence is TGCAGTGCTAGGACGACAGCCCGCACAGATACGCAGTATTTT. This gives the protein CSARTTARTDTQYF.

This clonotype was observed many times. V gene TRBV12-3 or TRBV12-4 combines with J gene TRBJ2-1, with a weak D call TRBD2 (6 bases). Trimming left V 3 bases short and J 5 bases short, with 11 bases between. The length of the CDR3 is 14 residues. In DNA, the CDR3 is TGTGCCAGCAGTTTCTCCGGGAGTCACAATGAGCAGTTCTTC. Translating gives CASSFSGSHNEQFF.

This clonotype was counted a few times. This chain joins TRBV4-3 and TRBJ1-1; 7 positions match TRBD1. Per the germline V gene, CDR1 is LGHNA and CDR2 is YSLEER. V dropped 2 bases and J dropped 6; count of bases not matched to a gene: 3. CDR3 size: 13 residues. The CDR3 region has the DNA TGCGCCAGCAGCCAAATAACAGGGGCTGAAGCTTTCTTT. Encoded protein: CASSQITGAEAFF.

Only a few counts were recorded for this clonotype. CDR3 coding DNA: TGTGCCAGCAGCCCCGATCAGGAAGGGACGCTATTTAACTATGGCTACACCTTC. Translating gives CASSPDQEGTLFNYGYTF. V usage is TRBV7-8 and J usage is TRBJ1-2; tentative D call: TRBD1 (5 bases). Trimming removed 5 bases from V and 1 base from J, with 23 bases in between. Germline V CDR1 and CDR2: SGHVS, FQNEAQ. The CDR3 contains 18 residues.

The table lists this clonotype with many counts. This chain joins TRBV12-3 or TRBV12-4 and TRBJ2-7; the match to TRBD2 covers 7 bases. Unmatched junction bases numbered 10, after V lost 2 bases and J lost 3 bases. This CDR3 has 16 amino acids. This CDR3 is CASSLYGTKDFYEQYF. CDR3 sequence (DNA): TGTGCCAGCAGTTTATACGGGACTAAGGATTTCTACGAGCAGTACTTC.

This clonotype has just a few counts. V usage is TRBV20-1 and J usage is TRBJ2-4, with D hard to call. Germline CDR1 reads DFQATT; CDR2 reads SNEGSKA (reference sequence). The CDR3 extends over 11 amino acids. V gave up 4 bases and J gave up 6 bases, with 7 bases separating them. CDR3 nucleotide sequence: TGCAGTGCTATTTTCGGAAACATTCAGTACTTC. It yields the protein CSAIFGNIQYF.

This clonotype showed up many times. This chain links TRBV6-5 with TRBJ2-3; 8 bases fit TRBD2. The CDR3 totals 14 residues. Per the germline V gene, CDR1 is MNHEY and CDR2 is SVGAGI. The V gene end was trimmed by 6 bases and the J gene end by 3 bases; junction bases not matched to a gene: 5. The CDR3 spells CASRERGITDTQYF. CDR3 in DNA: TGTGCCAGCAGGGAGCGGGGGATAACAGATACGCAGTATTTT.

As regards this clonotype: The junction and the germline gene differ at one end; a read error may be behind it. The chain joins TRBV28 to TRBJ1-1; D ambiguous. The CDR3 length is 12 residues. CDR1 and CDR2 from the germline V gene are MDHEN and SYDVKM. The DNA of the CDR3 is TGTGCCAGCAGTTATTCGGTTGCGGAAAGGATCTTT. Translation: CASSYSVAERIF. The variable domain in full, with the rest retrieved from reference TRBV28 and TRBJ1-1, is DVKVTQSSRYLVKRTGEKVFLECVQDMDHENMFWYRQDPGLGLRLIYFSYDVKMKEKGDIPEGYSVSREKKERFSLILESASTNQTSMYLCASSYSVAERIFGQGTRLTVV.

This clonotype occurred a few times. J is TRBJ2-1 and V is TRBV12-3 or TRBV12-4; weak D call: TRBD2 (5 bases). The CDR3 runs 12 residues. Trimming took off 8 bases at V and 7 bases at J, with 12 bases between the two ends. DNA for the CDR3: TGTGCCAGCCTTTCCCGCGGGAATGAGCAGTTCTTC. Its protein is CASLSRGNEQFF.